Below, 3 T cell receptor beta chains from the same sample are listed, as sequenced in a study of CD8 T cells in ankylosing spondylitis. One entry per CDR3 protein, called by TCRdb with MiXCR from the 5' RACE reads. The table shows about 250,000 distinct CDR3 sequences, with 30% to 40% occurring only once. The sequencing input was blood, either unsorted or a sorted T cell fraction (not recorded which). These receptors all stem from a male donor with ankylosing spondylitis or in good health (not recorded which).

This clonotype has only a few counts. This chain joins TRBV18 and TRBJ2-7, with 8 bases identical to TRBD1. Germline V gene data show CDR1 as KGHSH and CDR2 as LQKENI. The ends lost 4 bases at V and 3 bases at J; junction bases unmatched: 5. CDR3 length equals 14 residues. CDR3 residues: CASSLGQEYYEQYF. CDR3 coding DNA: TGTGCCAGCTCACTGGGACAGGAGTACTACGAGCAGTACTTC.

The chain has TRBV7-9 and TRBJ2-5; a weak D match, TRBD2 (5 bases). V lost 2 bases, J lost 4 bases, and 8 bases lay in between. The CDR3 has 13 amino acids. Germline CDR1 reads SEHNR; CDR2 reads FQNEAQ (reference sequence). The CDR3 here is CASSLLAGETQYF. The CDR3 DNA follows: TGTGCCAGCAGCTTACTAGCAGGAGAGACCCAGTACTTC.

This chain links TRBV29-1 with TRBJ2-2; 13 bases match TRBD2. V gave up 6 bases and J gave up 4 bases; unmatched junction bases: 2. The CDR3 loop spans 14 amino acids. CDR1 is SQVTM, CDR2 ANQGSEA, per germline. In DNA, the CDR3 is TGCAGCGTCTGGACTAGCGGGGGCACCGGGGAGCTGTTTTTT. Translated, it gives CSVWTSGGTGELFF.